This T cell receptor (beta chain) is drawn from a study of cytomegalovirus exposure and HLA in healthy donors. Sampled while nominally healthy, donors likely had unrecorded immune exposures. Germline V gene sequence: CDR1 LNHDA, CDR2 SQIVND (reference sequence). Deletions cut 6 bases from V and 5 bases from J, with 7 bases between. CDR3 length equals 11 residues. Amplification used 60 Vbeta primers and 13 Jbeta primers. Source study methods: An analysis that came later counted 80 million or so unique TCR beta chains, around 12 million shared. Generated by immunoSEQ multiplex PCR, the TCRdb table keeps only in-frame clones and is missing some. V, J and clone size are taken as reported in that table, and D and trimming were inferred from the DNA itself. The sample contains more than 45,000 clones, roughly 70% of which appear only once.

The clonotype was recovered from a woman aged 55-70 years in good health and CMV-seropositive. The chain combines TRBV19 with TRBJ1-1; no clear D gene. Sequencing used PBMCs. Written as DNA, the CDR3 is TGTGCCAGTAGGACTATGACTGAAGCTTTCTTT. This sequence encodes CASRTMTEAFF. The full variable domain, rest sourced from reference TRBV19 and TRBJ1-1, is DGGITQSPKYLFRKEGQNVTLSCEQNLNHDAMYWYRQDPGQGLRLIYYSQIVNDFQKGDIAEGYSVSREKKESFPLTVTSAQKNPTAFYLCASRTMTEAFFGQGTRLTVV.